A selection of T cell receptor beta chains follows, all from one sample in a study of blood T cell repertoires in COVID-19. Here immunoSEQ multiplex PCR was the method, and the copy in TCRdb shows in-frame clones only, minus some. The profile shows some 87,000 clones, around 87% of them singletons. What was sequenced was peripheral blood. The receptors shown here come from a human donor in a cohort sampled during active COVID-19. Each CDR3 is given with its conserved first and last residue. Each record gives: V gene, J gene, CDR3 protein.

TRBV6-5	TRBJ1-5	CASSYGPGQPQHF
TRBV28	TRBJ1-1	CASSLVGSADTEAFF
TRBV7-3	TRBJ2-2	CASSRMGAGGLAGELFF
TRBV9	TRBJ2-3	CASSVEGQTTDTQYF
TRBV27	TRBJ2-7	CASRYGILSSYEQYF
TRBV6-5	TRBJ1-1	CASSPQAGLGTEAFF
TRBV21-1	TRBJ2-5	CASSTPPVERGETQYF
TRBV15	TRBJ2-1	CATSRDRGSSYNEQFF
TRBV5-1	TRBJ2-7	CASSLEGPFGEQYF
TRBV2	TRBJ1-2	CASWDIRDPYGYTF
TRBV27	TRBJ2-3	CASMILASGSQRDTQYF
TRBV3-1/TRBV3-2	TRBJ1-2	CASSQAGGANYGYTF
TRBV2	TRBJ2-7	CASSEWGTDYEQYF
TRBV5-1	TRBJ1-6	CASSPDGQKIHNSPLHF
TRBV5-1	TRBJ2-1	CASRRLAGGSYNEQFF
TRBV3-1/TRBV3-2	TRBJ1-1	CASSLDSYTEAFF
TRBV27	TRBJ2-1	CASSWDRVVGNEQFF
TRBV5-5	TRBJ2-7	CASSFGVGANYEQYF
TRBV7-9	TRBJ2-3	CASSSRTSGPGDTQYF
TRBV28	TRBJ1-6	CASSLTGVSPLHF
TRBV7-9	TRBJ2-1	CASSLARLYDEQFF
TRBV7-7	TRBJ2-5	CASSLGLSRETQYF
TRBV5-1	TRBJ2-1	CASKEGGMAYNEQFF
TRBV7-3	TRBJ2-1	CASSAEGEQFF
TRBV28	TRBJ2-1	CASSTGGVINEQFF
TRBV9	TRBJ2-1	CASSGETGSPHNEQFF
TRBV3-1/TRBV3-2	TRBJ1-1	CASSQTGQGFAFF
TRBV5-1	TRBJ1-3	CASSLSGAGDLGGNTIYF
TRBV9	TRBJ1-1	CASSVGAGTEAFF
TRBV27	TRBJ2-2	CASSPQDMGPGELFF
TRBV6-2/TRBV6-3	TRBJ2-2	CASSHTAGGGWELFF
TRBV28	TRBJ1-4	CASGGEKLFF
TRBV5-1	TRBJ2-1	CASSLASGRGRGPNEQFF
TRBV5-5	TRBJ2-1	CASSLRDSVLSSYNEQFF
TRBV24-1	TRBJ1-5	CATSDSGTARNQPQHF